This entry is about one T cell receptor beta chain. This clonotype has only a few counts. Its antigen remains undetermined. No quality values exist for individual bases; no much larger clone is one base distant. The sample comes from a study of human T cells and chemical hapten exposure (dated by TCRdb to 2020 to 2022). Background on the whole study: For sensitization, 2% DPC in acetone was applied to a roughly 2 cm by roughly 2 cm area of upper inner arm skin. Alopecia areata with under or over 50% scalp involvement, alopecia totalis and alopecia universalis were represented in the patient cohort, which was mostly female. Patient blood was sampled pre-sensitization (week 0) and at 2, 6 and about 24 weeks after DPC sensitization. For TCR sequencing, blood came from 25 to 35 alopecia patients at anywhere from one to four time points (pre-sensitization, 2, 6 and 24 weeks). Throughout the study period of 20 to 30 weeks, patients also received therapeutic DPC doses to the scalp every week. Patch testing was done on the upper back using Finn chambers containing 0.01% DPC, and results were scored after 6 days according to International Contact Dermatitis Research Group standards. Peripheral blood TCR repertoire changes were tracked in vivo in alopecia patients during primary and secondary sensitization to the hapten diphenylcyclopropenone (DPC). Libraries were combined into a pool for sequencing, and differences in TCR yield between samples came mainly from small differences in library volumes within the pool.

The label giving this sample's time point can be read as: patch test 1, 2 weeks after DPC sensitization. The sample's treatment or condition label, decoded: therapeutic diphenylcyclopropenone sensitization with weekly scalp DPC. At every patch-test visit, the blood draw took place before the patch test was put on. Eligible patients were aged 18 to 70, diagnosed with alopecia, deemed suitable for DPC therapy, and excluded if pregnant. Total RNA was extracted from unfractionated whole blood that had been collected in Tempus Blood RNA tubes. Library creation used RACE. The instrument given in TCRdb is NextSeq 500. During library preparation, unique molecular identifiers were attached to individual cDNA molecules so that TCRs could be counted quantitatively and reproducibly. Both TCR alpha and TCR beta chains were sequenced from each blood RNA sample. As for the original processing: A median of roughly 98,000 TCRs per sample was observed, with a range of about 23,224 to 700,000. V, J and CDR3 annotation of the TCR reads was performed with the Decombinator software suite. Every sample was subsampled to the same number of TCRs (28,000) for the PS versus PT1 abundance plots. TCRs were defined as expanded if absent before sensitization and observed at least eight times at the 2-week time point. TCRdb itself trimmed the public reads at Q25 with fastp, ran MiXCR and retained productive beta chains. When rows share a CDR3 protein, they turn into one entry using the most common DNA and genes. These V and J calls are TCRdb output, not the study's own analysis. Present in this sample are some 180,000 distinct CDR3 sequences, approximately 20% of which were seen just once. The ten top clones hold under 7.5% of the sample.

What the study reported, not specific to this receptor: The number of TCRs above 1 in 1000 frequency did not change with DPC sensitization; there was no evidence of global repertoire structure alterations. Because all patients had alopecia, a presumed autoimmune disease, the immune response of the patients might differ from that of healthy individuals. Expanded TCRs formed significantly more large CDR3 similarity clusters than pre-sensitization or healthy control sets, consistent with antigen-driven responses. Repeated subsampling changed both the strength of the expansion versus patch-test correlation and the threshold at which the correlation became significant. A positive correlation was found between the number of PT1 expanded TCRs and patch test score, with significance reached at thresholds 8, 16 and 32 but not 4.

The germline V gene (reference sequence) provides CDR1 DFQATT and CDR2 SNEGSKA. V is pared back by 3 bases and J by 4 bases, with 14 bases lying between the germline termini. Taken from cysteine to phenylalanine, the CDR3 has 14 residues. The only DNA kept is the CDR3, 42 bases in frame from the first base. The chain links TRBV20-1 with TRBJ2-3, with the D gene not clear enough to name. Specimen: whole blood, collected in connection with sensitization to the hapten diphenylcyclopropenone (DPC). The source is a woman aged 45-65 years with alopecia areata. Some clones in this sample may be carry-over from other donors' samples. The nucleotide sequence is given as TGCAGTGCTAGTATCAGGTTTCGCGCAGATACGCAGTATTTT. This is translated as CSASIRFRADTQYF.